In this sample, the clone carrying this T cell receptor (beta chain) turned up once. No antigen is known for it. V gave up 4 bases and J gave up 5 bases; unmatched junction bases: 6. CDR1 is SGHKS, CDR2 YYEKEE, per germline (reference sequence). The CDR3 extends over 14 amino acids. Repertoires were generated with immunoSEQ multiplex PCR, while TCRdb's copy carries only in-frame clones and drops some. This sample has more than 90,000 clones; approximately 88% occur once, and the top ten carry approximately 1.8%. This sample was taken from a study of cytomegalovirus exposure and HLA in healthy donors. The study, taken as a whole, reports: Rare sequences made up most TCRs, while some public TCRs were found in many donors.

This chain uses TRBV5-5 with TRBJ2-1, with TRBD2 identical over 7 bases. The TCR comes from a man between 18 and 35 years old in good health and CMV-seronegative. The source material was PBMCs. CDR3 sequence reads: CASSRTLANNEQFF. CDR3 in DNA: TGTGCCAGCAGCCGAACACTAGCGAACAATGAGCAGTTCTTC.